These 24 T cell receptor beta chains originate from one sample sequenced in a study of shared clonotypes between healthy human individuals. Using immunoSEQ multiplex PCR, the repertoire was profiled, and TCRdb retains in-frame clones only, with some absent. The sample consists of 450,000 to 500,000 clones, 65% to 80% of them appearing once. Sequenced sample: PBMCs. Receptors were obtained from a woman in her forties in good health. Some clones in this sample may be carry-over from other donors' samples.

The V gene is TRBV19, the J gene TRBJ2-1; 11 bases line up with TRBD1. Looked up from germline, CDR1 is LNHDA and CDR2 is SQIVND (reference sequence). CDR3 length equals 15 residues. Losses at the gene ends were 7 bases for V and 5 bases for J; bases not matched to a gene: 7. CDR3 sequence reads: CASIPGTGGHNEQFF. The CDR3 coding sequence is TGTGCCAGTATTCCCGGGACAGGGGGGCACAATGAGCAGTTCTTC.

CDR3 nucleotide sequence: TGTGCCAGCAGACAAACTAGCGGGACTTCAGGCGAGCAGTACTTC. Amino acids: CASRQTSGTSGEQYF. This chain uses TRBV2 with TRBJ2-5; 10 positions agree with TRBD2. The J call is in doubt because the DNA end fits TRBJ2-7 better. Germline V lookup: CDR1 SNHLY, CDR2 FYNNEI. This CDR3 region has 15 residues.

The chain joins TRBV5-1 to TRBJ2-1; 11 bases are a match to TRBD2. The V gene end was trimmed by 0 bases and the J gene end by 4 bases; junction bases not matched to a gene: 9. This CDR3 region has 18 residues. Germline lookup yields CDR1 SGHRS and CDR2 YFSETQ. The CDR3 DNA sequence: TGCGCCAGCAGCTTGGCCTTAGCGGGAGGGCTATTTTACAATGAGCAGTTCTTC. It translates to CASSLALAGGLFYNEQFF.

The chain recombines TRBV7-6 with TRBJ2-1; 8 bases agree with TRBD1. Germline CDR1 and CDR2: SGHVS and FNYEAQ. The CDR3 sequence is 13 residues long. With V trimmed by 5 bases and J by 7 bases, 4 bases remained unmatched. CDR3 protein: CASSPRTGNEQFF. The CDR3 DNA reads TGTGCCAGCAGCCCCCGGACAGGGAATGAGCAGTTCTTC.

The chain joins TRBV6-1 to TRBJ1-1, with D maybe TRBD1 (5 bases). Trimming pared 6 bases from V and 0 bases from J, leaving 11 bases between. This CDR3 is 14 amino acids long. CDR1 is MNHNS and CDR2 is SASEGT in the germline V gene. The CDR3 here is CASSGTRMNTEAFF. The DNA for the CDR3 is TGTGCCAGCAGCGGGACGAGAATGAACACTGAAGCTTTCTTT.

The V call is TRBV5-6, the J call TRBJ1-2; D unresolved. This CDR3 is 13 amino acids long. Trimming shortened V by 0 bases and J by 0 bases, and 3 bases separated the two germline ends. CDR1 is SGHDT and CDR2 is YYEEEE in the germline V gene. The DNA of the CDR3 is TGTGCCAGCAGCTTGGCTTCTAACTATGGCTACACCTTC. As protein: CASSLASNYGYTF.

A remark on this clone: One base away lies a much larger clone, so this may be a sequencing read error. Other nucleotide sequences in the sample specify the same CDR3. The chain has TRBV13 and TRBJ1-2, with 9 positions matching TRBD1. Germline V gene sequence: CDR1 PRHDT, CDR2 FYEKMQ (reference sequence). V was clipped by 4 bases and J by 5 bases; unmatched bases: 11. CDR3 length equals 16 residues. The CDR3 sequence is CASSSEPGQGRYGYTF. DNA for the CDR3: TGTGCCAGCAGCTCTGAACCCGGACAGGGGAGGTATGGCTACACCTTC.

In its sample, this clone was seen once. The chain has TRBV11-3 and TRBJ2-1, with TRBD2 identical over 14 bases. After removal of 5 bases from V and 8 bases from J, the junction contained 5 bases not matched to a gene. Germline values: CDR1 SGHNT, CDR2 YENEEA. The CDR3 spans 15 residues. The CDR3 protein is CASSPQGLAGDEQFF. The CDR3 nucleotides are TGTGCCAGCAGCCCACAGGGACTAGCGGGAGATGAGCAGTTCTTC.

This rearrangement joins TRBV2 to TRBJ2-7; TRBD1 matches at 9 bases. The CDR3 length is 13 residues. In germline, CDR1 is SNHLY, CDR2 FYNNEI. Unmatched junction bases numbered 7, after V lost 6 bases and J lost 7 bases. CDR3 region: CASSGDRVREQYF. For the CDR3, the DNA is TGTGCCAGCAGCGGGGACAGGGTTCGGGAGCAGTACTTC.

The J gene is TRBJ2-7, the V gene TRBV27, with a weak D call TRBD2 (6 bases). Trimming pared 4 bases from V and 0 bases from J, leaving 13 bases between. In germline, CDR1 is MNHEY, CDR2 SMNVEV (reference sequence). CDR3 length equals 15 residues. As DNA, the CDR3 is TGTGCCAGCAGTTCCCAGCGGGTACTCTCCTACGAGCAGTACTTC. Protein product: CASSSQRVLSYEQYF.

V usage is TRBV5-1 and J usage is TRBJ2-1; TRBD2 is a possible D gene (6 bases). The V gene's germline CDR1 is SGHRS and CDR2 YFSETQ. This CDR3 is built from 17 residues. Trimming removed 5 bases from V and 0 bases from J, with 18 bases in between. The CDR3 sequence is CASSFDMGGVSYNEQFF. The CDR3 DNA is TGCGCCAGCAGTTTCGACATGGGCGGGGTCTCCTACAATGAGCAGTTCTTC.

The V and J genes are TRBV15 and TRBJ2-7; D may be TRBD1 (5 bases). Germline V gives CDR1 LNHNV, CDR2 YYDKDF (reference sequence). Trimming pared 6 bases from V and 5 bases from J, leaving 17 bases between. This CDR3 spans 14 amino acids. CDR3 DNA: TGTGCCACCAGGGGCGCAGGGCCCCAAAACGAGCAGTACTTC. Its translation is CATRGAGPQNEQYF.

This chain uses TRBV21-1 with TRBJ1-2. TRBV21-1 is classified as a pseudogene. This CDR3 comprises 15 residues. The CDR3 here is CASSKGWPYSDGYTF. DNA for the CDR3: TGTGCCAGCAGCAAAGGGTGGCCTTATTCGGATGGCTACACCTTC.

For this clone: Its ends do not fully match the called genes, so a read error is possible. The chain combines TRBV2 with TRBJ1-1; D is uncertain. Germline CDR1 and CDR2: SNHLY and FYNNEI. The CDR3 runs to 13 residues. CDR3 bases: TGTGCCAGCAGTGACCCGCGGGGAACGGCCGGGATCTTT. Protein sequence: CASSDPRGTAGIF.

V is TRBV4-1 and J is TRBJ1-4; possible D gene TRBD1, 6 bases. Germline CDR1 MGHRA, CDR2 YSYEKL. V was pared by 0 bases and J by 4 bases, with 18 bases between. This CDR3 comprises 18 residues. The CDR3 sequence: CASSQDRTGGGYNEKLFF. DNA of the CDR3: TGCGCCAGCAGCCAAGATCGCACAGGTGGGGGCTATAATGAAAAACTGTTTTTT.

The chain recombines TRBV21-1 with TRBJ1-5; TRBD1 was called by the table and not checked on the DNA. TRBV21-1 is marked as a pseudogene. The CDR3 has 20 residues. Here the CDR3 DNA reads TGTGCCAGCAGCAAACCGCGGACAGGGAGGGTTTGGGATAGCAATCAGCCCCAGCATTTT. Amino acid sequence: CASSKPRTGRVWDSNQPQHF.

The chain couples TRBV18 to TRBJ1-1; weak D call: TRBD1 (6 bases). Germline assignment: CDR1 KGHSH and CDR2 LQKENI. This CDR3 has 15 amino acids. V was trimmed by 1 base and J by 4 bases, leaving 13 bases between them. CDR3 amino acids: CASSPRSGDGTEAFF. CDR3 DNA: TGTGCCAGCTCACCACGATCAGGGGACGGCACTGAAGCTTTCTTT.

The DNA of the CDR3 is TGTGCCAGCAGCTTAACGGGGGTCTACGAGCAGTACTTC. Encoded protein: CASSLTGVYEQYF. The V call is TRBV11-2, the J call TRBJ2-7; maybe TRBD2 (6 bases). Trimming took 2 bases from V and 3 from J, leaving 8 bases between them. This CDR3 has 13 amino acids. The germline V gene has CDR1 SGHAT and CDR2 FQNNGV.

The gene calls are TRBV27 and TRBJ1-1; D gene ambiguous. Looked up from germline, CDR1 is MNHEY and CDR2 is SMNVEV (reference sequence). V was clipped by 6 bases and J by 5 bases, with 13 bases between them. The CDR3 totals 13 residues. Written as DNA, the CDR3 is TGTGCCAGCAGCAAGGGTGGGGTTACTGAAGCTTTCTTT. Its protein product is CASSKGGVTEAFF.

Turning to this clone: Other DNA sequences within the sample encode an identical CDR3. V usage is TRBV9 and J usage is TRBJ2-5, with 11 bases aligning to TRBD2. Trimming took 1 base from V and 5 from J; bases not matched to a gene: 4. Per the germline V gene, CDR1 is SGDLS and CDR2 is YYNGEE. This CDR3 comprises 15 residues. Here the CDR3 reads CASSVSGTSGETQYF. CDR3 nucleotides: TGTGCCAGCAGCGTATCTGGGACTAGCGGTGAGACCCAGTACTTC. Full variable domain (missing parts from reference TRBV9 and TRBJ2-5): DSGVTQTPKHLITATGQRVTLRCSPRSGDLSVYWYQQSLDQGLQFLIQYYNGEERAKGNILERFSAQQFPDLHSELNLSSLELGDSALYFCASSVSGTSGETQYFGPGTRLLVL.

In the case of this clone: Other DNA sequences in this sample translate to the same CDR3. The V call is TRBV28, the J call TRBJ2-7; the D is unclear. Germline V CDR1 and CDR2: MDHEN, SYDVKM. V was pared by 5 bases and J by 3 bases, with 8 bases between. This CDR3 comprises 12 residues. CDR3 sequence reads: CASSPPGYEQYF. CDR3 bases: TGTGCCAGCAGTCCACCTGGCTACGAGCAGTACTTC.

The chain carries TRBV25-1 and TRBJ2-5, with D unclear. CDR1 is MGHDK and CDR2 is SYGVNS in the germline V gene. Between the trimmed V and J ends, which lost 4 bases and 1 base, there was a span of 7 bases. There are 13 residues in the CDR3. As DNA, the CDR3 is TGTGCCAGCAGTGGCTCCCCCCAAGAGACCCAGTACTTC. Translated: CASSGSPQETQYF.

The CDR3: CASSRYGEGGNEQFF. CDR3 sequence (DNA): TGTGCCAGCAGCAGATACGGGGAAGGGGGCAATGAGCAGTTCTTC. This rearrangement joins TRBV11-3 to TRBJ2-1; D perhaps matches TRBD1 (6 bases). The V gene lost 5 bases and the J gene lost 6 bases, with 17 bases spanning the gap. CDR3 length equals 15 residues. Looked up from germline, CDR1 is SGHNT and CDR2 is YENEEA.

V usage is TRBV18 and J usage is TRBJ1-2, with D tentatively TRBD1 (5 bases). Germline CDR1 and CDR2: KGHSH and LQKENI. The V and J ends lost 3 bases and 8 bases respectively, with 13 bases between them. The CDR3 sequence is 13 residues long. CDR3 DNA: TGTGCCAGCTCACCCGAGACAGAGTGGGGCTACACCTTC. Residues: CASSPETEWGYTF.